This T cell receptor beta chain came from a study of CD8 T cells in Susac syndrome. Random-hexamer reverse transcription was applied to about 0.45 to 1 ug RNA. The amplification used immunoSEQ multiplex PCR on TCR beta CDR3; it spanned 54 Vbeta and 13 Jbeta. One entry per CDR3 protein, called by TCRdb with MiXCR from the immunoSEQ multiplex PCR reads. The data contain under 200,000 distinct CDR3 sequences, over 85% of them seen just once; the ten biggest clones take up roughly 0.096%. Sequencing of TCR beta, carried out with a high-throughput approach, was applied to CD8+ and CD4+ T cells from the blood. Matched for age and sex, the controls were healthy donors. The TEMRA cells underwent FACS enrichment, while the CD8+ and CD4+ T cells underwent negative isolation. V gave up 0 bases and J gave up 4 bases, with 12 bases separating them. The CDR3 has 15 amino acids. In germline, CDR1 is LGHNA, CDR2 YSLEER.

This chain uses TRBV4-3 with TRBJ1-1, with D possibly being TRBD1 (5 bases). The sequence was collected from a human donor in good health. Input material: CD4+ T cells from PBMCs. The CDR3 spells CASSQEGAGGTEAFF. In nucleotides, the CDR3 is TGCGCCAGCAGCCAAGAAGGGGCGGGGGGCACTGAAGCTTTCTTT.